This T cell receptor (beta chain) was obtained from a study of T and B cells in COVID-19 patients. Study overall: Most recovered patients had mild to moderate COVID-19 treated as outpatients.

Germline V CDR1 and CDR2: SGHRS, YFSETQ. This CDR3 contains 15 residues. The V and J ends lost 5 bases and 9 bases respectively, with 21 bases between them. The sample holds one count of this clonotype. Blood genomic DNA input for TRB amplification was roughly 220-500 ng. TRB rearrangements were amplified by multiplex PCR with BIOMED2 TRB-A/B primers. TCRdb re-derived calls from the multiplex PCR reads in MiXCR, one entry per CDR3 protein. The repertoire holds 20,000 to 25,000 distinct CDR3 sequences, with over 25% as singletons. V and J are TRBV5-1 and TRBJ2-4; D assignment may be TRBD1 or TRBD2 (5 bases each). The sequencing input was blood. This TCR came from a human donor who had recovered from COVID-19. CDR3: CASRTVAGAQSIQYF. The CDR3 nucleotides read TGCGCCAGCAGGACCGTGGCCGGGGCGCAAAGCATTCAGTACTTC.